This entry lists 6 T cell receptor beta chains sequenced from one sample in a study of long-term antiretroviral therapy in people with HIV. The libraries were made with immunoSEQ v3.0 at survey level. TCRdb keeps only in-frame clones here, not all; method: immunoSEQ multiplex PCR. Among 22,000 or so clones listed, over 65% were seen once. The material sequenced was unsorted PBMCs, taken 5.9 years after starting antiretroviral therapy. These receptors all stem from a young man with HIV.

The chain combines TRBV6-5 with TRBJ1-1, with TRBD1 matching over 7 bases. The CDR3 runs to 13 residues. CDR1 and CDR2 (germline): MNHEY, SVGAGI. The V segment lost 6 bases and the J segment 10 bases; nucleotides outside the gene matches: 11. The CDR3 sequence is CASRSTGVAGAFF. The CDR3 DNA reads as TGTGCCAGCAGGTCAACAGGGGTAGCGGGAGCTTTCTTT.

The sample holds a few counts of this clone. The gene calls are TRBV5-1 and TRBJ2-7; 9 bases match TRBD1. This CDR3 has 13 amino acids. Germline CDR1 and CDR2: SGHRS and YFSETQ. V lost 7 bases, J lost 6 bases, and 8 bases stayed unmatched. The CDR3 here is CASGGTGKAEQYF. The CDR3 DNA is TGCGCCAGCGGGGGGACAGGGAAGGCCGAGCAGTACTTC.

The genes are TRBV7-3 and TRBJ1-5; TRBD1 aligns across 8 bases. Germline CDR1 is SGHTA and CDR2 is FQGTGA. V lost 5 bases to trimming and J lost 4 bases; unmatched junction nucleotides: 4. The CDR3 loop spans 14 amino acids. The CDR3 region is CASSPQGGNQPQHF. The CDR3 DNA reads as TGTGCCAGCAGCCCACAGGGGGGGAATCAGCCCCAGCATTTT.

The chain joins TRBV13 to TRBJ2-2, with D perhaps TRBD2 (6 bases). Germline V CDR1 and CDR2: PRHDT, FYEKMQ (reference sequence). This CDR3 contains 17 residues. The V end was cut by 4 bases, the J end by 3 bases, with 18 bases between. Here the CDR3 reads CASSSVGGRGDTGELFF. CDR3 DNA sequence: TGTGCCAGCAGCTCGGTCGGGGGTCGAGGGGACACCGGGGAGCTGTTTTTT.

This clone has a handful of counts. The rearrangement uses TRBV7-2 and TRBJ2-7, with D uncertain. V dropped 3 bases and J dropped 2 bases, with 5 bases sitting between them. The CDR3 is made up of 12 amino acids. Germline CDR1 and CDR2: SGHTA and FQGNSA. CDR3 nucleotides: TGTGCCAGCAGCTTGGGAACCTACGAGCAGTACTTC. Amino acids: CASSLGTYEQYF.

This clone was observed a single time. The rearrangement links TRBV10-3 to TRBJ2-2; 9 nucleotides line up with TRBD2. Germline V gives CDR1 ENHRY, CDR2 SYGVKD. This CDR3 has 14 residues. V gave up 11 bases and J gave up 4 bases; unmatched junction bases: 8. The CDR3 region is CASRAGGVTGELFF. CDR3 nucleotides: TGTGCCTCGAGAGCGGGAGGTGTCACCGGGGAGCTGTTTTTT.